Shown below are 16 T cell receptor beta chains from a single sample sequenced in a study of blood T cells in healthy people across ages. Primers used in a second PCR of about 7 to 12 cycles were a sample-barcoded 5' primer and a J-beta primer mix. TCRdb ran MiXCR on the 5' RACE reads and lists one entry per CDR3 protein. The table records about 540,000 distinct CDR3 sequences, around 24% of them present only once. The same data also contributed to another study, on T cells of mothers and their children.

The sample was blood. The receptor source for this set is a boy between 10 and 17 years old in good health.

J is TRBJ1-2 and V is TRBV6-6; 7 bases map to TRBD1. This CDR3 comprises 15 residues. Germline V gene sequence: CDR1 MNHNY, CDR2 SVGAGI (reference sequence). With V trimmed by 7 bases and J by 0 bases, 8 bases remained unmatched. The CDR3 DNA follows: TGTGCCAGCACCTACGACAGGGCTTCTAACTATGGCTACACCTTC. It codes for CASTYDRASNYGYTF.

This clonotype was recorded a few times. The chain carries TRBV28 and TRBJ1-2, with D possibly TRBD1 on 5 matching bases. This CDR3 is built from 14 residues. V was shortened by 1 base and J by 8 bases, with 14 bases between the two germline ends. CDR1 is MDHEN, CDR2 SYDVKM, per germline. The CDR3 DNA sequence: TGTGCCAGCAGTTTATATTGGCAGGGCGAAGGCTACACCTTC. It codes for CASSLYWQGEGYTF.

This clonotype has only a few counts. This rearrangement joins TRBV13 to TRBJ2-2; no definite D call. The V end was cut by 3 bases, the J end by 1 base, with 9 bases between. The CDR3 consists of 15 residues. Germline CDR1 reads PRHDT; CDR2 reads FYEKMQ (reference sequence). The CDR3 coding sequence is TGTGCCAGCAGCTTCCGCCAGGAGAACACCGGGGAGCTGTTTTTT. It encodes CASSFRQENTGELFF.

J is TRBJ2-2 and V is TRBV7-9, with D perhaps being TRBD1 or TRBD2 (5 bases each). CDR1 and CDR2 from the germline V gene are SEHNR and FQNEAQ (reference sequence). The CDR3 is 15 amino acids. V was pared by 3 bases and J by 2 bases, with 10 bases between. The CDR3 spells CASSLAGTNTGELFF. Here the CDR3 DNA reads TGTGCCAGCAGCTTGGCAGGGACCAACACCGGGGAGCTGTTTTTT.

This chain's CDR3 is CSARDFGGNGNQPQHF. The DNA of the CDR3 is TGCAGTGCTAGAGATTTTGGGGGGAATGGCAATCAGCCCCAGCATTTT. The chain uses TRBV20-1 and TRBJ1-5; possible D gene TRBD1, 5 bases. Germline assignment: CDR1 DFQATT and CDR2 SNEGSKA (reference sequence). V gave up 0 bases and J gave up 2 bases, with 14 bases separating them. CDR3 length equals 16 residues.

This chain links TRBV6-4 with TRBJ2-3, with 8 nucleotides matching TRBD1. V lost 2 bases, J lost 6 bases, and 7 bases stayed unmatched. CDR3 length: 15 residues. Germline V gene sequence: CDR1 MRHNA, CDR2 SNTAGT. This CDR3 is CASSDGTGSADTQYF. The CDR3 DNA reads TGTGCCAGCAGTGACGGGACAGGCTCCGCGGATACGCAGTATTTT.

This clonotype was found a few times. This chain connects TRBV28 to TRBJ2-3, with 8 bases identical to TRBD1. Germline CDR1 and CDR2: MDHEN and SYDVKM. The ends lost 6 bases at V and 7 bases at J; junction bases unmatched: 12. The CDR3 is 15 residues long. The CDR3, as DNA: TGTGCCAGCAGCCACAGGGGGATCGAGGGGAATACGCAGTATTTT. Translation gives CASSHRGIEGNTQYF.

This clonotype was found many times. Its ends do not fully match the called genes, so a read error is possible. The chain has TRBV12-3 or TRBV12-4 and TRBJ2-2, with D possibly matching TRBD1 (5 bases). The CDR3 is 12 amino acids. This CDR3 is CASSLGAGELFF. In DNA form, the CDR3 reads TGTGCCAGCAGCTTAGGGGCCGGGGAGCTGTTTTTT.

The chain couples TRBV7-8 to TRBJ2-1, with 7 bases identical to TRBD1. After removal of 3 bases from V and 4 bases from J, the junction contained 9 bases not matched to a gene. Germline values: CDR1 SGHVS, CDR2 FQNEAQ. The CDR3 has 16 amino acids. The CDR3 region is CASSFTGTAFYNEQFF. The CDR3 DNA reads TGTGCCAGCAGCTTCACCGGGACAGCCTTTTACAATGAGCAGTTCTTC.

This clonotype was picked up many times. V and J are TRBV18 and TRBJ1-2; no reliable D call. V lost 2 bases and J lost 5, with 9 bases in between. Germline V gives CDR1 KGHSH, CDR2 LQKENI. The CDR3 extends over 13 amino acids. The CDR3 reads CASSPGSDYGYTF. CDR3 sequence (DNA): TGTGCCAGCTCACCAGGGTCCGATTATGGCTACACCTTC.

This rearrangement joins TRBV7-9 to TRBJ2-1; D perhaps matches TRBD1 (6 bases). The CDR3 totals 15 residues. Germline assignment: CDR1 SEHNR and CDR2 FQNEAQ (reference sequence). Trimming took 2 bases from V and 5 from J, leaving 13 bases between them. The CDR3: CASSLSARGNNEQFF. DNA of the CDR3: TGTGCCAGCAGCTTATCGGCAAGGGGGAACAATGAGCAGTTCTTC.

V is TRBV28 and J is TRBJ1-1; 11 bases fit TRBD1. Germline V CDR1 and CDR2: MDHEN, SYDVKM. This CDR3 spans 16 amino acids. Trimming cost V 6 bases and J 0 bases; bases outside gene matches: 6. As DNA, the CDR3 is TGTGCCAGCAGCCGATGGACAGGGGGCATGAACACTGAAGCTTTCTTT. This codes for CASSRWTGGMNTEAFF.

Comment on this clonotype: One end of the junction does not line up with germline, which may come from a read error. The chain employs TRBV29-1 and TRBJ1-2, with unresolved D. The germline V gene has CDR1 SQVTM and CDR2 ANQGSEA. The length of the CDR3 is 14 residues. The CDR3 region is CSAPHPLRWGGYAF. The CDR3 nucleotides are TGCAGCGCGCCCCATCCCCTACGGTGGGGTGGCTACGCCTTC.

This clonotype occurred a few times. CDR3 residues: CASSHLLGGSPLHF. CDR3 DNA: TGTGCCAGCAGCCATCTCCTGGGGGGATCACCCCTCCACTTT. The chain uses TRBV3-1 and TRBJ1-6, with D tentatively TRBD1 (5 bases). This CDR3 comprises 14 residues. V was cut by 3 bases and J by 10 bases, with 13 bases left in between. Per germline, CDR1 LGHDT and CDR2 YNNKEL (reference sequence).

This clonotype was seen more than once but under ten times. This chain uses TRBV9 with TRBJ1-4, with D unclear. This CDR3 comprises 15 residues. Trimming left V 3 bases short and J 3 bases short, with 12 bases between. Germline assignment: CDR1 SGDLS and CDR2 YYNGEE. DNA of the CDR3: TGTGCCAGCAGCGCCCCGGGAGAGCCTAATGAAAAACTGTTTTTT. It encodes CASSAPGEPNEKLFF.

This chain connects TRBV24-1 to TRBJ1-2; D may be TRBD1 (5 bases). This CDR3 comprises 13 residues. Trimming shortened V by 10 bases and J by 4 bases, and 15 bases separated the two germline ends. Germline lookup yields CDR1 KGHDR and CDR2 SFDVKD. The CDR3 loop is CATSRGDSYGYTF. The CDR3 DNA reads TGTGCCACGAGCCGGGGAGACAGCTATGGCTACACCTTC.